This TCR beta chain is from a study of blood T cell repertoires in COVID-19. Background on the study: PBMCs, B-cell-depleted T cells, or T cells provided the cDNA or gDNA that made up the material.

Per germline, CDR1 SNHLY and CDR2 FYNNEI. The CDR3 is made up of 14 amino acids. J was trimmed by 8 bases and V by 5 bases; bases with no gene match: 7. The authors' processing: Amplifying reference gene primers gave estimates of nucleated cell counts. TCRdb's table, derived via immunoSEQ multiplex PCR, lists solely in-frame clones and lacks some. V, J and clone size are those of that table, while D and trimming were read from the DNA. The sample consists of approximately 300,000 clones, 65% to 85% of them appearing once. Sequenced: peripheral blood. This rearrangement joins TRBV2 to TRBJ2-1, with 9 bases identical to TRBD1. The TCR originated in a woman aged 45-65 years with acute or convalescent COVID-19. The chain's CDR3 is CASSTDRGADEQFF. The CDR3 DNA follows: TGTGCCAGCAGTACCGACAGGGGGGCGGATGAGCAGTTCTTC.